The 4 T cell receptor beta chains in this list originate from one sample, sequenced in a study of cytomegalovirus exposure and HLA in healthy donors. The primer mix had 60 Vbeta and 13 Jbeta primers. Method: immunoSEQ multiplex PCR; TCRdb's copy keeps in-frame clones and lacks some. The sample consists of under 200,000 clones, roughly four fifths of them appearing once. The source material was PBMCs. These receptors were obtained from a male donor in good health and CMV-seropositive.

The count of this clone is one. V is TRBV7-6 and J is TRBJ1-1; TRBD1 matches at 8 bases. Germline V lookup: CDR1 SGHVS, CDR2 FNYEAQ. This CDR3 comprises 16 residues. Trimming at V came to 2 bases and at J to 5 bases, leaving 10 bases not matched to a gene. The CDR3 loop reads CASSLRGGQARTEAFF. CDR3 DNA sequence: TGTGCCAGCAGCTTACGCGGGGGACAGGCGAGGACTGAAGCTTTCTTT.

The CDR3 nucleotides are TGTGCCAGCAGCGTAACTAGCGGGGCTTCCTACAATGAGCAGTTCTTC. This encodes CASSVTSGASYNEQFF. The chain has TRBV9 and TRBJ2-1, with 10 bases matching TRBD2. The CDR3 spans 16 residues. J gave up 1 base and V 1 base, and 2 bases lay outside the gene matches. Germline V CDR1 and CDR2: SGDLS, YYNGEE.

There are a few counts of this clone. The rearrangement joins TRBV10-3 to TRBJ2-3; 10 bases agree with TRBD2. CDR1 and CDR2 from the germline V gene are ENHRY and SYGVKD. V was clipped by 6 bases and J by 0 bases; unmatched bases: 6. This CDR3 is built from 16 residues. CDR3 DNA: TGTGCCATCAGATTCCTAGCGGGAGCCAGCACAGATACGCAGTATTTT. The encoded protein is CAIRFLAGASTDTQYF.

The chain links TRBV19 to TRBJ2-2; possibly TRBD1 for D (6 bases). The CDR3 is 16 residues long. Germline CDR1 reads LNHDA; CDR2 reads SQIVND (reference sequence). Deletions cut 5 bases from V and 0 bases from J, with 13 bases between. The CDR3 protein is CASSFRDRPNTGELFF. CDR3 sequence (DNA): TGTGCCAGTAGTTTCCGAGACAGGCCGAACACCGGGGAGCTGTTTTTT.